One T cell receptor (beta chain) is described in this entry. Its antigen is currently unknown. Reverse transcription of roughly 0.45 to 1 ug RNA was carried out with random hexamers. immunoSEQ multiplex PCR amplified TCR beta CDR3 across 54 Vbeta, 13 Jbeta. TCRdb re-derived calls from the immunoSEQ multiplex PCR reads in MiXCR, one entry per CDR3 protein. The table has roughly 330,000 distinct CDR3 sequences, around 90% seen once. The sample comes from a study of CD8 T cells in Susac syndrome. Study results and caveats: As the study acknowledged, the number of individuals who were part of its TCR sequencing and HLA analysis was relatively small.

J was trimmed by 4 bases and V by 3 bases; bases with no gene match: 7. CDR3 length: 15 residues. Looked up from germline, CDR1 is DFQATT and CDR2 is SNEGSKA (reference sequence). Relapsing-remitting disease, either stable or active, was present in the treatment-naive patients who were the multiple sclerosis controls. CD8+ and CD4+ T cells were negatively isolated; TEMRA cells were FACS-enriched. Input material: CD4+ T cells from PBMCs. The chain combines TRBV20-1 with TRBJ2-5; TRBD2 matches at 11 bases. This sequence originates from a human donor with multiple sclerosis. CDR3 sequence: CSASSLGLAGETQYF. CDR3 DNA: TGCAGTGCTAGCTCCCTCGGACTAGCGGGAGAGACCCAGTACTTC.